This T cell receptor beta chain was captured in a study of OX40 agonist ivuxolimab in advanced cancers. A remark on this clone: Its matching antigen is unknown.

The protocol was immunoSEQ multiplex PCR, while the TCRdb copy is restricted to in-frame clones and leaves out a portion. In the table there are about 51,000 clones, about nine tenths of which are singletons. Per the germline V gene, CDR1 is SNHLY and CDR2 is FYNNEI. The CDR3 is 14 residues long. V shed 8 bases and J shed 4 bases, with 14 bases lying between them. General study findings and limits: With doses of 0.1-3.0 mg/kg, partial responders showed among the lowest clonal expansion.

Peripheral blood came from all dose cohorts at three timepoints. The clonotype originates from an adult with an advanced solid tumor such as melanoma, head and neck, liver or kidney cancer. The chain recombines TRBV2 with TRBJ2-2; possible D gene TRBD2, 7 bases. Specimen: CD4+ or CD8+ T cells sorted from blood, collected in a trial of the OX40 agonist ivuxolimab. CDR3 coding DNA: TGTGCCAGCTCCTCGCGGGGGCGCACCGGGGAGCTGTTTTTT. Protein: CASSSRGRTGELFF.